Presented here are 13 T cell receptor beta chains from one specimen sequenced in a study of control samples from healthy donors and cancer patients. Sequencing was performed with immunoSEQ multiplex PCR; in TCRdb, only in-frame clones are kept and a portion is missing. The sample comprises 150,000 to 200,000 clones, approximately 90% of which are singletons, and around 11% rests with the top ten. The material sequenced was blood. The receptors originated from a young man in good health.

The gene calls are TRBV7-9 and TRBJ1-2; maybe TRBD1 (5 bases). The CDR3 runs 12 residues. Germline CDR1 SEHNR, CDR2 FQNEAQ (reference sequence). V lost 1 base and J 6 bases, leaving 6 bases between the germline ends. The CDR3 DNA sequence: TGTGCCAGCAGCTTAGGAGGGGATGGCTACACCTTC. Its translation is CASSLGGDGYTF.

The V and J genes are TRBV3-1 (or the pseudogene TRBV3-2) and TRBJ1-1; weak D call: TRBD1 (5 bases). The CDR3 consists of 15 residues. The V gene lost 0 bases and the J gene lost 4 bases, with 12 bases spanning the gap. Germline assignment: CDR1 LGHDT and CDR2 YNNKEL (reference sequence). The CDR3 nucleotides are TGTGCCAGCAGCCAAGAGTCCTTGGGGCCCACTGAAGCTTTCTTT. Residues: CASSQESLGPTEAFF.

The rearrangement uses TRBV3-1 (or the pseudogene TRBV3-2) and TRBJ1-5; a possible D gene is TRBD1 (5 bases). Germline V gene data show CDR1 as LGHDT and CDR2 as YNNKEL (reference sequence). Trimming took 4 bases from V and 2 from J, leaving 12 bases between them. CDR3 size: 15 residues. The CDR3 DNA follows: TGTGCCAGCAGCCTGGGACCGAAGGGCAATCAGCCCCAGCATTTT. Its protein product is CASSLGPKGNQPQHF.

The rearrangement joins TRBV27 to TRBJ2-2; TRBD1 is a possible D gene (5 bases). This CDR3 has 14 residues. Germline-derived CDR1 and CDR2 are MNHEY and SMNVEV (reference sequence). V dropped 6 bases and J dropped 1 base, with 9 bases sitting between them. This CDR3 is CASRIQENTGELFF. CDR3 nucleotide sequence: TGTGCCAGCAGAATACAGGAGAACACCGGGGAGCTGTTTTTT.

V gene TRBV19 combines with J gene TRBJ1-5; D is unresolved. V lost 3 bases and J lost 5, with 8 bases in between. There are 13 residues in the CDR3. The germline V gene encodes CDR1 LNHDA and CDR2 SQIVND (reference sequence). The DNA of the CDR3 is TGTGCCAGTAGTATTAATGAGGATCAGCCCCAGCATTTT. It is translated as CASSINEDQPQHF.

Only a few counts were recorded for this clone. The CDR3 coding sequence is TGTGCCAGCAGCTATCAGGGGAAAACAGCCAAAAACATTCAGTACTTC. This gives the protein CASSYQGKTAKNIQYF. V usage is TRBV7-8 and J usage is TRBJ2-4; TRBD1 might be the D (6 bases). The CDR3 extends over 16 amino acids. Trimming pared 4 bases from V and 0 bases from J, leaving 13 bases between. CDR1 is SGHVS, CDR2 FQNEAQ, per germline.

The chain is built from TRBV29-1 and TRBJ2-5; D may be TRBD1 (6 bases). CDR1 and CDR2 (germline): SQVTM, ANQGSEA. The CDR3 has 15 residues. Trimming cost V 6 bases and J 5 bases, with 22 bases left between them. The CDR3 sequence is CSVERNQGMSETQYF. CDR3 nucleotides: TGCAGCGTAGAAAGAAACCAGGGGATGTCGGAGACCCAGTACTTC.

The chain uses TRBV11-2 and TRBJ1-6; a possible D gene is TRBD1 (6 bases). The CDR3 covers 16 residues. Germline assignment: CDR1 SGHAT and CDR2 FQNNGV. Trimming left V 5 bases short and J 10 bases short, with 21 bases between. The CDR3 loop is CASSIGNTGGRSPLHF. The CDR3 bases are TGTGCCAGCAGCATAGGGAACACTGGGGGGCGGTCACCCCTCCACTTT. The whole variable domain, filled in from reference TRBV11-2 and TRBJ1-6, reads EAGVAQSPRYKIIEKRQSVAFWCNPISGHATLYWYQQILGQGPKLLIQFQNNGVVDDSQLPKDRFSAERLKGVDSTLKIQPAKLEDSAVYLCASSIGNTGGRSPLHFGNGTRLTVT.

The chain recombines TRBV7-9 with TRBJ2-7; D is unresolved. The V end was cut by 6 bases, the J end by 2 bases, with 5 bases between. The CDR3 has 11 amino acids. Germline CDR1 and CDR2: SEHNR and FQNEAQ (reference sequence). CDR3 residues: CASSEAYEQYF. The CDR3 DNA is TGTGCCAGCAGTGAGGCCTACGAGCAGTACTTC.

This chain uses TRBV29-1 with TRBJ1-1, with no clear D. The V end was cut by 6 bases, the J end by 4 bases, with 15 bases between. CDR3 length: 13 amino acids. CDR1 is SQVTM, CDR2 ANQGSEA, per germline. For the CDR3, the DNA is TGCAGCGTAAAAGGGTTTGACCTCACTGAAGCTTTCTTT. Its protein is CSVKGFDLTEAFF.

In DNA, the CDR3 is TGCGCCAGCAGCTTGGCAGGGGTCCATACGTCGGGTGAAGCTTTCTTT. Protein: CASSLAGVHTSGEAFF. The V gene is TRBV5-1, the J gene TRBJ1-1; D perhaps matches TRBD1 (6 bases). CDR3 size: 16 residues. Trimming cost V 0 bases and J 7 bases, with 19 bases left between them. Per the germline V gene, CDR1 is SGHRS and CDR2 is YFSETQ.

A few counts support this clone. V is TRBV5-4 and J is TRBJ1-6, with 7 bases fitting TRBD1. Germline V lookup: CDR1 SGHNT, CDR2 YYREEE (reference sequence). V shed 0 bases and J 6 bases; nucleotides not matched to a gene: 3. The CDR3 consists of 15 residues. The CDR3 coding sequence is TGTGCCAGCAGCTTGGTGGGGACAGTTAATTCACCCCTCCACTTT. It codes for CASSLVGTVNSPLHF.

The gene calls are TRBV7-9 and TRBJ1-5, with 7 bases identical to TRBD1. This CDR3 contains 16 residues. V was clipped by 5 bases and J by 8 bases; unmatched bases: 15. The germline V gene has CDR1 SEHNR and CDR2 FQNEAQ (reference sequence). The CDR3 coding sequence is TGTGCCAGCAGCCGTGGAGAGACAGGGAATCTGGAGCCCCAGCATTTT. It encodes CASSRGETGNLEPQHF.